The clone carrying this T cell receptor (beta chain) was detected a few times. Its target is not known. One junction end does not reproduce the germline sequence, and a read error may be involved. This sample was included in a study of STAT3 mutations in large granular lymphocyte leukemia. Study-wide context: Among longitudinally sequenced T-LGLL patients, roughly half had canonical activating STAT3 mutations detected. Study findings and constraints: In several patients, dominant TCR clone burden exceeded STAT3 mutant burden. TCR clonotype switching after therapy occurred in 6 of 18 patients. At least one immunodominant TCR beta clonotype appeared in every T-cell large granular lymphocyte leukemia patient.

Germline V CDR1 and CDR2: LNHNV, YYDKDF (reference sequence). The CDR3 sequence is 17 residues long. Profiled with immunoSEQ multiplex PCR; TCRdb holds only in-frame clones, not every one. The sample records approximately 31,000 clones, approximately 84% being singletons. The TCR comes from a man between 60 and 70 years old with T-cell large granular lymphocyte leukemia. Some clones in this sample may be carry-over from other donors' samples. Specimen: peripheral blood mononuclear cells. This chain links TRBV15 with TRBJ1-5; D is uncertain. Here the CDR3 DNA reads TGTGCCACCAGCGGAGAGGTACCAGTAAATAGCAATCAGCCCCAGCATTTT. It encodes CATSGEVPVNSNQPQHF.